This T cell receptor beta chain was retrieved from a study of blood T cell repertoires in COVID-19. About the research overall: Some COVID-19 samples were acute and others convalescent; all came from the United States, Italy and Spain.

Assay: immunoSEQ multiplex PCR; the TCRdb copy retains only in-frame clones and omits some. The data hold under 200,000 clones, with roughly 88% observed a single time. This TCR derives from a man in his sixties who had recovered from COVID-19. The material sequenced was peripheral blood.

The CDR3 sequence: CASNQGLGNEQYF. CDR3 in DNA: TGTGCCAGTAACCAGGGGTTGGGTAACGAGCAGTACTTC. The chain links TRBV19 to TRBJ2-7, with TRBD1 as a possible D gene (6 bases). The germline V gene encodes CDR1 LNHDA and CDR2 SQIVND (reference sequence). The CDR3 has 13 amino acids. V lost 7 bases and J 5 bases, leaving 15 bases between the germline ends.